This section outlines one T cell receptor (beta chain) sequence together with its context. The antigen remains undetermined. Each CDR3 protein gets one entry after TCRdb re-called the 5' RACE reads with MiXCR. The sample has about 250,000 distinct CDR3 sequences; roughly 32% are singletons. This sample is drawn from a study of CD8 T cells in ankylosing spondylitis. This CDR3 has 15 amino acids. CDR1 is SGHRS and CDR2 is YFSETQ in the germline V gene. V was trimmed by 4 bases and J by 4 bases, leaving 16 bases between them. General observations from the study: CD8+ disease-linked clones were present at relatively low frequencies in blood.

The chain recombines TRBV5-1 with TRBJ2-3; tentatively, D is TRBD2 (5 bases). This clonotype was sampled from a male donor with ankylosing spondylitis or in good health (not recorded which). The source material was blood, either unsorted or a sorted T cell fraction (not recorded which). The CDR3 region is CASSPRAGSSDTQYF. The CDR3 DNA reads TGCGCCAGCAGCCCGAGGGCGGGCTCCTCAGATACGCAGTATTTT.